This TCR beta chain was observed in a study of identifying expanded T cells in peripheral blood. Study outcomes and limitations: About 1.2 clones differed between technical replicates, versus approximately 17 and 20 over time.

Data came from immunoSEQ multiplex PCR; TCRdb stores just in-frame clones and leaves some out. This table holds approximately 79,000 clones, roughly 88% found once. Healthy donors had no documented immune events, such as infections, while sampled. The CDR3 length is 14 residues. Germline CDR1 SEHNR, CDR2 FQNEAQ (reference sequence). The V segment lost 7 bases and the J segment 1 base; nucleotides outside the gene matches: 4. For this clone: Its matching antigen is unknown.

The chain is built from TRBV7-9 and TRBJ2-1; 7 bases map to TRBD2. Sequencing input: blood. The receptor was derived from a person aged 18 to 75 in good health. The CDR3 DNA follows: TGTGCCAGCACCACAGCGGGATCCTACAATGAGCAGTTCTTC. Amino acids: CASTTAGSYNEQFF.